Following are 26 T cell receptor beta chains from one sample sequenced in a study of spatial heterogeneity in lung cancer. TCRdb recomputed calls from the 5' RACE reads with MiXCR, one row per CDR3 protein. The sample comprises tens of thousands of distinct CDR3 sequences, over 9.5% of which are singletons, and just over 40% rests with the top ten. Indicated time point: sample taken at primary tumor resection. Tumor, nontumor lung or frozen PBMC supplied whole RNA that was sequenced unsorted. Sample: PBMCs, taken at surgery. These receptors originate from a male donor with early-stage non-small cell lung cancer.

Here the CDR3 reads CASSRSPGNTEAFF. The CDR3 DNA reads TGTGCCAGCAGCCGATCCCCAGGTAACACTGAAGCTTTCTTT. The chain joins TRBV7-3 to TRBJ1-1, with D unresolved. Germline CDR1 SGHTA, CDR2 FQGTGA. This CDR3 region has 14 residues. V lost 5 bases to trimming and J lost 2 bases, with 12 bases between them.

This clonotype was counted between two and nine times. The V call is TRBV10-3, the J call TRBJ1-6; D unclear. This CDR3 spans 13 amino acids. Trimming shortened V by 3 bases and J by 8 bases, and 8 bases separated the two germline ends. The germline gives CDR1 ENHRY, CDR2 SYGVKD. The CDR3 region has the DNA TGTGCCATCAGTGACCAGGCCGATTCACCCCTCCACTTT. Its translation is CAISDQADSPLHF.

V usage is TRBV7-2 and J usage is TRBJ2-1, with 9 bases fitting TRBD1. Germline V CDR1 and CDR2: SGHTA, FQGNSA. The CDR3 runs to 15 residues. With V trimmed by 4 bases and J by 1 base, 2 bases remained unmatched. The CDR3 nucleotides are TGTGCCAGCAGCTCGACAGGGGGGTCCTACAATGAGCAGTTCTTC. Protein: CASSSTGGSYNEQFF.

This clonotype was seen only a few times. The rearrangement joins TRBV20-1 to TRBJ1-4, with D unresolved. CDR1 DFQATT and CDR2 SNEGSKA come from the germline V gene (reference sequence). Trimming stripped 2 bases from V and 0 bases from J, with 10 bases between. The CDR3 sequence is 15 residues long. The DNA of the CDR3 is TGCAGTGCTAGAAATTGGAGGGCAACTAATGAAAAACTGTTTTTT. Translating it yields CSARNWRATNEKLFF.

This clonotype has more than one count but fewer than ten. The chain uses TRBV30 and TRBJ1-2; D is undetermined. Deletions cut 0 bases from V and 9 bases from J, with 17 bases between. The germline V gene encodes CDR1 GTSNPN and CDR2 SVGIG (reference sequence). This CDR3 region has 14 residues. CDR3 residues: CAWSVSVNSYSYTF. In DNA, the CDR3 is TGTGCCTGGAGTGTATCTGTGAATTCCTACAGCTACACCTTC.

V and J are TRBV4-1 and TRBJ1-4, with TRBD1 as a possible D gene (5 bases). Germline CDR1 and CDR2: MGHRA and YSYEKL. The CDR3 extends over 16 amino acids. Deletions cut 1 base from V and 6 bases from J, with 15 bases between. CDR3 in DNA: TGCGCCAGCAGCCAAGCACTAAGGGGAGCGTATGAAAAACTGTTTTTT. This codes for CASSQALRGAYEKLFF.

This clonotype was seen a handful of times. The rearrangement uses TRBV12-3 or TRBV12-4 and TRBJ1-1; D is ambiguous. V lost 4 bases and J lost 0, with 15 bases in between. The CDR3 runs 16 residues. CDR3 sequence reads: CASSSGVRPMNTEAFF. The DNA of the CDR3 is TGTGCCAGCAGTTCCGGAGTAAGGCCCATGAACACTGAAGCTTTCTTT.

This clonotype was observed a handful of times. The chain recombines TRBV29-1 with TRBJ2-5; perhaps TRBD2 as D (6 bases). Trimming removed 2 bases at V and 2 bases at J, with 15 bases between. The CDR3 extends over 15 amino acids. Germline V gene sequence: CDR1 SQVTM, CDR2 ANQGSEA. This chain's CDR3 is CSVESPGEGQETQYF. The CDR3 coding sequence is TGCAGCGTTGAATCCCCGGGGGAAGGGCAAGAGACCCAGTACTTC.

V gene TRBV6-5 combines with J gene TRBJ2-2; 7 nucleotides match TRBD1. Losses at the gene ends were 5 bases for V and 5 bases for J; bases not matched to a gene: 8. The CDR3 length is 15 residues. Germline CDR1 MNHEY, CDR2 SVGAGI. The CDR3 coding sequence is TGTGCCAGCAGTACAGACAGGGCCCGTACCGGGGAGCTGTTTTTT. It encodes CASSTDRARTGELFF.

This clonotype has only a few counts. The rearrangement joins TRBV7-9 to TRBJ2-7; TRBD2 matches at 8 bases. The CDR3 covers 12 residues. V trimming: 2 bases; J trimming: 11 bases; junction bases outside the gene matches: 5. Germline values: CDR1 SEHNR, CDR2 FQNEAQ (reference sequence). The CDR3 sequence is CASSLTGTRKYF. CDR3 in DNA: TGTGCCAGCAGCTTAACCGGGACTAGAAAGTACTTC.

This clonotype has a handful of counts. V gene TRBV29-1 combines with J gene TRBJ2-2; D remains unclear. V lost 7 bases, J lost 6 bases, and 18 bases lay in between. The CDR3 loop spans 14 amino acids. CDR1 SQVTM and CDR2 ANQGSEA come from the germline V gene. CDR3 sequence reads: CSAIRGPQSGELFF. In DNA form, the CDR3 reads TGCAGCGCCATCCGTGGGCCTCAATCCGGGGAGCTGTTTTTT.

The CDR3 is CASSFSGGANTQYF. CDR3 nucleotides: TGTGCCAGCAGTTTTAGCGGGGGGGCCAATACGCAGTATTTT. The chain links TRBV12-3 or TRBV12-4 to TRBJ2-3; 11 positions match TRBD2. CDR3 length equals 14 residues. After removal of 3 bases from V and 7 bases from J, the junction contained 3 bases not matched to a gene.

The rearrangement links TRBV6-5 to TRBJ2-7; D gene uncertain. V lost 4 bases and J 4 bases, leaving 14 bases between the germline ends. This CDR3 has 14 amino acids. Germline-derived CDR1 and CDR2 are MNHEY and SVGAGI. CDR3 sequence reads: CASSFSDGPYEQYF. CDR3 DNA sequence: TGTGCCAGCAGTTTCTCCGACGGACCTTACGAGCAGTACTTC.

The CDR3 coding sequence is TGCAGTGCTAGTCCTAGCGGACCGGGGGAGCAGTTCTTC. Protein product: CSASPSGPGEQFF. V usage is TRBV20-1 and J usage is TRBJ2-1; 7 bases line up with TRBD2. Germline V lookup: CDR1 DFQATT, CDR2 SNEGSKA (reference sequence). J was trimmed by 10 bases and V by 3 bases; bases with no gene match: 9. The CDR3 sequence is 13 residues long.

In DNA, the CDR3 is TGTGCCAGCAGCTTAGACCATCGGACTGAAGCTTTCTTT. Protein product: CASSLDHRTEAFF. The V gene is TRBV7-2, the J gene TRBJ1-1, with no clear D. CDR1 and CDR2 (germline): SGHTA, FQGNSA. The CDR3 contains 13 residues. The V end was cut by 1 base, the J end by 5 bases, with 8 bases between.

The chain carries TRBV11-2 and TRBJ2-7, with TRBD2 matching over 14 bases. V shed 5 bases, J shed 3 bases, and the junction held 3 bases outside the gene matches. The germline gives CDR1 SGHAT, CDR2 FQNNGV. The CDR3 consists of 15 residues. CDR3 sequence reads: CASSGTSGGLYEQYF. DNA for the CDR3: TGTGCCAGCAGCGGGACTAGCGGGGGACTCTACGAGCAGTACTTC.

This clonotype was picked up many times. DNA of the CDR3: TGCGCCAGCAGCTTGGGGACCGCGCCGACCGGGGAGCTGTTTTTT. The encoded protein is CASSLGTAPTGELFF. V and J are TRBV5-1 and TRBJ2-2; D gene uncertain. This CDR3 spans 15 amino acids. V gave up 0 bases and J gave up 5 bases, with 11 bases separating them. Germline V lookup: CDR1 SGHRS, CDR2 YFSETQ.

The sample holds a few counts of this clonotype. The V and J genes are TRBV19 and TRBJ2-2, with 9 nucleotides matching TRBD1. Germline trimming cut 5 bases from V and 4 bases from J; bases unmatched to any gene: 5. The CDR3 runs 15 residues. Germline values: CDR1 LNHDA, CDR2 SQIVND (reference sequence). The CDR3, as DNA: TGTGCCAGTAGTGGACGGGACAGGGTCACCGGGGAGCTGTTTTTT. Translated, it gives CASSGRDRVTGELFF.

This clonotype was counted a few times. This chain connects TRBV27 to TRBJ2-3; 10 nucleotides line up with TRBD1. Germline CDR1 MNHEY, CDR2 SMNVEV (reference sequence). This CDR3 is 17 amino acids long. V shed 5 bases and J 6 bases; nucleotides not matched to a gene: 14. The CDR3 sequence: CASSAQRTGGLMDTQYF. The CDR3 bases are TGTGCCAGCAGTGCCCAACGGACAGGGGGGCTCATGGATACGCAGTATTTT.

The chain carries TRBV29-1 and TRBJ2-3; D may match TRBD1 or TRBD2 (5 bases each). The V end was cut by 3 bases, the J end by 2 bases, with 12 bases between. Germline CDR1 is SQVTM and CDR2 is ANQGSEA. There are 14 residues in the CDR3. CDR3 sequence: CSVDGRGHTDTQYF. In DNA, the CDR3 is TGCAGCGTTGATGGCCGGGGCCACACAGATACGCAGTATTTT.

This clonotype appeared many times. The V and J genes are TRBV7-9 and TRBJ1-1; the D is unclear. The ends were cut back, 2 bases at V and 7 bases at J, with 8 bases in the middle. Germline-derived CDR1 and CDR2 are SEHNR and FQNEAQ (reference sequence). This CDR3 has 12 residues. CDR3 in DNA: TGTGCCAGCAGCTTACAAGGGCTTGAAGCTTTCTTT. Protein sequence: CASSLQGLEAFF.

This clonotype appeared many times. The CDR3 loop is CASGSGTGELFF. CDR3 nucleotides: TGTGCCAGCGGAAGCGGCACCGGGGAGCTGTTTTTT. V gene TRBV7-2 combines with J gene TRBJ2-2; a possible D gene is TRBD2 (5 bases). V lost 8 bases and J 4 bases, leaving 8 bases between the germline ends. Germline CDR1 reads SGHTA; CDR2 reads FQGNSA. This CDR3 has 12 residues.

The table lists this clonotype with a few counts. This chain joins TRBV7-2 and TRBJ2-7, with D perhaps matching TRBD1 (5 bases). This CDR3 has 16 amino acids. CDR1 and CDR2 from the germline V gene are SGHTA and FQGNSA. Trimming removed 0 bases from V and 5 bases from J, with 17 bases in between. The CDR3 DNA reads as TGTGCCAGCAGCTTAGCGGGCAGGGCGTCGGGCAACGAGCAGTACTTC. It is translated as CASSLAGRASGNEQYF.

This clonotype was counted many times. The chain combines TRBV28 with TRBJ2-7, with 8 bases fitting TRBD1. The J segment lost 6 bases and the V segment lost 7 bases, leaving 5 bases of the junction unmatched. The CDR3 runs to 12 residues. The V gene's germline CDR1 is MDHEN and CDR2 SYDVKM. This chain's CDR3 is CASNRQGSEQYF. Here the CDR3 DNA reads TGTGCCAGCAATCGACAGGGGAGCGAGCAGTACTTC.

This clonotype was counted a few times. The rearrangement joins TRBV7-8 to TRBJ1-1; no definite D call. The CDR3 runs 16 residues. The V gene's germline CDR1 is SGHVS and CDR2 FQNEAQ. The germline V and J ends were trimmed by 5 bases and 1 base, with 17 bases remaining between them. In DNA form, the CDR3 reads TGTGCCAGCAGCCCGTTGGACGGGGTTCCGAACACTGAAGCTTTCTTT. Translating it yields CASSPLDGVPNTEAFF.

The chain employs TRBV3-1 and TRBJ2-3; TRBD2 agrees at 8 bases. With V trimmed by 4 bases and J by 3 bases, 9 bases remained unmatched. The CDR3 extends over 16 amino acids. Germline CDR1 is LGHDT and CDR2 is YNNKEL (reference sequence). The CDR3 here is CASSPIAGWKTDTQYF. The CDR3 nucleotides read TGTGCCAGCAGCCCTATAGCGGGGTGGAAGACAGATACGCAGTATTTT.